The clone carrying this TCR beta chain was counted a few times. Its antigen is undetermined. A second roughly 7 to 12 cycle PCR used barcoded and J-beta primers. TCRdb reanalysed the 5' RACE reads using MiXCR and keeps one entry per CDR3 protein. Among some 560,000 distinct CDR3 sequences listed, about 25% were seen once. These data are taken from a study of blood T cells in healthy people across ages. Study as a whole: Per every two T cells, about one barcoded beta molecule was captured by template switching. The study, taken as a whole, reports: Greater diversity and more naive CD4+ cells were seen in long-lived donors than in aged donors.

The data were also submitted as part of a second study, on T cells of mothers and their children. That study adds: In this cohort, donors were three healthy Caucasian mothers plus their six children. cDNA synthesis used all extracted RNA, approximately 1.5 ug per 15 ul.

The source of this sequence is a boy between 2 and 10 years old in good health. The specimen sequenced was blood.

This CDR3 is CASSSSSGNYEQYF. The DNA of the CDR3 is TGCGCCAGCAGCTCCTCTAGCGGAAACTACGAGCAGTACTTC. The V call is TRBV5-1, the J call TRBJ2-5; 7 bases line up with TRBD2. With the DNA end fitting TRBJ2-7 better, the J assignment may be wrong. Germline loops: CDR1 SGHRS, CDR2 YFSETQ. The length of the CDR3 is 14 residues.